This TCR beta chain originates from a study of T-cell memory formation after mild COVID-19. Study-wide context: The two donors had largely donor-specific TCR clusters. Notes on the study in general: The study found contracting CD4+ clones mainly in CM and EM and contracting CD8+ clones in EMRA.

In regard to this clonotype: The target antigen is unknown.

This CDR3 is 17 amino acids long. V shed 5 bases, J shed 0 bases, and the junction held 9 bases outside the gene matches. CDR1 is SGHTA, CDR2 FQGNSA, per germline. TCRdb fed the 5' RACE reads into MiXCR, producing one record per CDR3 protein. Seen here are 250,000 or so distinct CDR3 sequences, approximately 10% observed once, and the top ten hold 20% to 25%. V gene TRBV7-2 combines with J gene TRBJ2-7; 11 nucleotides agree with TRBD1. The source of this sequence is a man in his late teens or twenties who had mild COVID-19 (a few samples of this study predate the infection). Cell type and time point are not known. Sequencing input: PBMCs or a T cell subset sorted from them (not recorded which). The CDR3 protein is CASSHSGTGGDSYEQYF. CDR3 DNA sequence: TGTGCCAGCAGCCACTCCGGGACAGGGGGAGACTCCTACGAGCAGTACTTC.